This T cell receptor (beta chain) originates from a study of graft-versus-host responses after intestinal transplantation. Study-level information: Grafts that recipients had were multivisceral, liver-intestinal, or isolated intestinal transplants. Tacrolimus and steroids were given for 3 to 4 years to all recipients after anti-thymocyte globulin induction.

Only in-frame clones appear in the TCRdb table, and some are missing; sequencing was by immunoSEQ multiplex PCR. This sample yields about 85,000 clones, of which approximately 90% are seen a single time; 7.6% belongs to the top ten. Germline lookup yields CDR1 SGHRS and CDR2 YFSETQ. With 8 bases clipped from V and 6 bases from J, the junction kept 11 bases outside the gene matches. The length of the CDR3 is 14 residues. Study-level findings and limits: Present in recipient marrow, GvH clones included some that appeared first in ileum or blood.

Details on this clone: As yet, its antigen is unknown.

This material consisted of unstimulated CD8+ T cells sorted from spleen or lymph node cells, taken before transplant. The chain carries TRBV5-1 and TRBJ2-7, with TRBD2 matching over 10 bases. The sequence was collected from a human donor who was the organ donor for an intestinal transplant. CDR3 sequence (DNA): TGCGCCAGTAAAAGCGGGAGGGATAGAGGCGAGCAGTACTTC. Protein: CASKSGRDRGEQYF.